Listed here is a single T cell receptor (beta chain). Its antigen is not identified. These data originate in a study of PD-1 blockade in classical Hodgkin lymphoma. Findings of the study overall: Those achieving complete response showed baseline diversity like newly diagnosed patients. Initiation of nivolumab under 1 year after ASCT led to exclusion of patients. It was CD4+ TCR diversity, not CD8+, that rose significantly by C4D1.

Trimming cost V 4 bases and J 0 bases, with 15 bases left between them. The CDR3 covers 16 residues. Germline V gene data show CDR1 as GTSNPN and CDR2 as SVGIG (reference sequence). All the patients suffered relapse after autologous stem cell transplantation, and brentuximab vedotin exposure differed. Assay: immunoSEQ multiplex PCR; the TCRdb copy retains only in-frame clones and omits some. Of 20,000 to 25,000 clones in the sample, less than 85% were seen once. The TCR was taken from a human donor with classical Hodgkin lymphoma. This chain connects TRBV30 to TRBJ1-4; tentative D call: TRBD1 (5 bases). The sequencing here drew on peripheral blood mononuclear cells (PBMCs), taken before the second cycle of nivolumab. The CDR3 DNA follows: TGTGCCTGGACCCGAAACACAGGAACAACTAATGAAAAACTGTTTTTT. Residues: CAWTRNTGTTNEKLFF.